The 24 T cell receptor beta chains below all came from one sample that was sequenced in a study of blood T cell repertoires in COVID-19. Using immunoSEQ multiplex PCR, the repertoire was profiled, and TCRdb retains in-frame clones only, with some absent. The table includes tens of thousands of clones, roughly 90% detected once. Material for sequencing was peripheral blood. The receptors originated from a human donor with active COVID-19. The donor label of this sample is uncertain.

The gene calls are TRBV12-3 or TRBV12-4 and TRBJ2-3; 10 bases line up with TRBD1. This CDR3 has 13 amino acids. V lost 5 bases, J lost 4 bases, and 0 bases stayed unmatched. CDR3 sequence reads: CASSGTGADTQYF. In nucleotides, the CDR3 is TGTGCCAGCAGTGGGACAGGGGCAGATACGCAGTATTTT.

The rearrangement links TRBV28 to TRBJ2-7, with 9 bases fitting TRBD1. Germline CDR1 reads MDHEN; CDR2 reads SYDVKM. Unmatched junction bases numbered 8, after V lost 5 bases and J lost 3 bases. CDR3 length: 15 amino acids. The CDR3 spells CASSPSLGQGYEQYF. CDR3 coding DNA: TGTGCCAGCAGTCCATCCCTGGGACAGGGCTACGAGCAGTACTTC.

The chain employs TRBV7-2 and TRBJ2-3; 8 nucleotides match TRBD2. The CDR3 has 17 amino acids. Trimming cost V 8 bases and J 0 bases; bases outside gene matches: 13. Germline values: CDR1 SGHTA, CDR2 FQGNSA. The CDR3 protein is CASAKVGAGVSTDTQYF. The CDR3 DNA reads TGTGCCAGCGCGAAGGTCGGAGCGGGGGTCAGCACAGATACGCAGTATTTT.

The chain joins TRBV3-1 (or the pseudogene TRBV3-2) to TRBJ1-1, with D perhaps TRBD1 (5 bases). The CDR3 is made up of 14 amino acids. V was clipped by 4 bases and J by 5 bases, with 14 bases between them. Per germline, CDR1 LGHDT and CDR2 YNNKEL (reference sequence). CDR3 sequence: CASSPDPGGTEAFF. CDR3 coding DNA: TGTGCCAGCAGCCCGGACCCCGGGGGGACTGAAGCTTTCTTT.

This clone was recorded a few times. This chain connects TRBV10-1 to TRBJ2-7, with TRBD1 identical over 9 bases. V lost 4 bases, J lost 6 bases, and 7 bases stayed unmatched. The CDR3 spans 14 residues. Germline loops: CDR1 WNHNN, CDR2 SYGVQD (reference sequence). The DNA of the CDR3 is TGCGCCAGCAGTGGGGGACAGGGCGGTACCGAGCAGTACTTC. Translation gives CASSGGQGGTEQYF.

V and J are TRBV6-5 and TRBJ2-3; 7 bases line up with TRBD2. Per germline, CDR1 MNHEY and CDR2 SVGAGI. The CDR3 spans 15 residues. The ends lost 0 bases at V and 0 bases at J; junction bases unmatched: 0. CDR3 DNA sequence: TGTGCCAGCAGTTACTCGGGGGGGAGCACAGATACGCAGTATTTT. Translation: CASSYSGGSTDTQYF.

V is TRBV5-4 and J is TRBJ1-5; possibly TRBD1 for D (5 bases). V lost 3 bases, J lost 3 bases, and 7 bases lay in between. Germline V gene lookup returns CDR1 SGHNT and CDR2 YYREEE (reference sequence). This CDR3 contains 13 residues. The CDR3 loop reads CASSSGPNQPQHF. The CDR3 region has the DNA TGTGCCAGCAGCTCAGGGCCCAATCAGCCCCAGCATTTT. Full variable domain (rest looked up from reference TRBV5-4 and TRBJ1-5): ETGVTQSPTHLIKTRGQQVTLRCSSQSGHNTVSWYQQALGQGPQFIFQYYREEENGRGNFPPRFSGLQFPNYSSELNVNALELDDSALYLCASSSGPNQPQHFGDGTRLSIL.

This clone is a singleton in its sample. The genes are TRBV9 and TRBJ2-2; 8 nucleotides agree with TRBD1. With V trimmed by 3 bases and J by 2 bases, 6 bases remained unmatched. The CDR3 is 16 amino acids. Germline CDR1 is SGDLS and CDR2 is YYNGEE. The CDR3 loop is CASSDRQGPNTGELFF. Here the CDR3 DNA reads TGTGCCAGCAGCGATAGACAGGGGCCAAACACCGGGGAGCTGTTTTTT.

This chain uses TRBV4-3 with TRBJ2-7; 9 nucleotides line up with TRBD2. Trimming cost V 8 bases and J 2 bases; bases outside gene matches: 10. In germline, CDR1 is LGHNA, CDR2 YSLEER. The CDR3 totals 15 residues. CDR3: CASAGGGGAAYEQYF. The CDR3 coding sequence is TGCGCCAGCGCCGGGGGCGGGGGGGCGGCCTACGAGCAGTACTTC.

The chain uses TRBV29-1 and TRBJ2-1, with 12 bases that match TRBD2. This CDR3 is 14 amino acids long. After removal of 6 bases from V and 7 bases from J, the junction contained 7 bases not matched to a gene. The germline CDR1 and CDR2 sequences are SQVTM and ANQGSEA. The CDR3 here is CSVAGLAGKNEQFF. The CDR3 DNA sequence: TGCAGCGTCGCTGGACTAGCGGGAAAAAATGAGCAGTTCTTC.

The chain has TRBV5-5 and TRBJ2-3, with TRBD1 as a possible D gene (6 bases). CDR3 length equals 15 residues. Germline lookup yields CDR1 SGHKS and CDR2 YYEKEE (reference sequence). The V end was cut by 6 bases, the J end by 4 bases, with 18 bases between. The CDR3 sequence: CASIKQGQRADTQYF. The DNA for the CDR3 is TGTGCCAGCATTAAGCAAGGACAGCGAGCAGATACGCAGTATTTT.

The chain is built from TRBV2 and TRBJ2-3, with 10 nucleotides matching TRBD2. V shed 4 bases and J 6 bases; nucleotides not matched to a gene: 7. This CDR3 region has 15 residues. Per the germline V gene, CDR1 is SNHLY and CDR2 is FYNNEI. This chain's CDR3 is CASSASGGAADTQYF. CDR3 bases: TGTGCCAGCAGTGCCAGCGGGGGGGCGGCGGATACGCAGTATTTT.

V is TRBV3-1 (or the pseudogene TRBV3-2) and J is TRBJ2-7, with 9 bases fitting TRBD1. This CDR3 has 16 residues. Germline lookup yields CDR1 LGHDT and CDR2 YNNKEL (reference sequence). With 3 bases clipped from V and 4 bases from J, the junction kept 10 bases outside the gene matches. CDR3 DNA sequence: TGTGCCAGCAGCCAGGGTTTCGCTGGACAGGGGTACGAGCAGTACTTC. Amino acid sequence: CASSQGFAGQGYEQYF.

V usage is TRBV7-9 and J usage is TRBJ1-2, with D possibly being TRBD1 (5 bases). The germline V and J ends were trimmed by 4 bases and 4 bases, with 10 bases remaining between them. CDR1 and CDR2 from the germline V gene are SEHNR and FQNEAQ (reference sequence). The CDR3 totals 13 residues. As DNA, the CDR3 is TGTGCCAGCAGCTCGGGGGGGAGCTATGGCTACACCTTC. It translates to CASSSGGSYGYTF.

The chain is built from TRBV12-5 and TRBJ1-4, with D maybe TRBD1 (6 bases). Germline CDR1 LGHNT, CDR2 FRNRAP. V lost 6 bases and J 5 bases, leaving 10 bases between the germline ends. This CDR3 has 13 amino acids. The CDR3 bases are TGTGCTAGTGGCTTTACAGGGAATGAAAAACTGTTTTTT. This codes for CASGFTGNEKLFF.

The CDR3 nucleotides read TGTGCCAGCAGCCAAATCGGTCGCTCCTACGAGCAGTACTTC. This codes for CASSQIGRSYEQYF. V usage is TRBV5-6 and J usage is TRBJ2-7; D gene unclear. V gave up 4 bases and J gave up 0 bases, with 11 bases separating them. Germline assignment: CDR1 SGHDT and CDR2 YYEEEE. The CDR3 is 14 amino acids.

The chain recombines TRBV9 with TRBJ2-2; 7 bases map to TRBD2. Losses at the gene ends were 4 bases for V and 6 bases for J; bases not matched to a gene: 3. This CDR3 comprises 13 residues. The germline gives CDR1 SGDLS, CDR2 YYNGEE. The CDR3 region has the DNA TGTGCCAGCAGCTCGCTAGCGGCCGGGGAGCTGTTTTTT. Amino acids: CASSSLAAGELFF. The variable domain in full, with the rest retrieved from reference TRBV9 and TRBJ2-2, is DSGVTQTPKHLITATGQRVTLRCSPRSGDLSVYWYQQSLDQGLQFLIQYYNGEERAKGNILERFSAQQFPDLHSELNLSSLELGDSALYFCASSSLAAGELFFGEGSRLTVL.

CDR3 coding DNA: TGTGCCAGCAGCGTAGGTCTTTTCCATGGCTACACCTTC. Its translation: CASSVGLFHGYTF. The rearrangement joins TRBV9 to TRBJ1-2; D gene unclear. From germline, CDR1 is SGDLS and CDR2 YYNGEE. The V and J ends lost 0 bases and 6 bases respectively, with 9 bases between them. CDR3 length equals 13 residues.

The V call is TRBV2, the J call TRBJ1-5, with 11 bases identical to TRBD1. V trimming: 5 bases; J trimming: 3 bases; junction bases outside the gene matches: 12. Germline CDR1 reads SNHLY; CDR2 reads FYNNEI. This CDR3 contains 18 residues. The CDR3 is CASSRTGQGAAHNQPQHF. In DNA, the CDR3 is TGTGCCAGCAGTCGCACCGGACAGGGGGCGGCCCACAATCAGCCCCAGCATTTT.

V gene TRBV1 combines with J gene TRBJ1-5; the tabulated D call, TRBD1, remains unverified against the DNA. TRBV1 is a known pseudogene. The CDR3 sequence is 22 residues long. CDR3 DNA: TGCACCAGCAGCCAGGGGCCTCCGGGCGACGCCTTTGGGAATTATAGCAATCAGCCCCAGCATTTT. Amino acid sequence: CTSSQGPPGDAFGNYSNQPQHF.

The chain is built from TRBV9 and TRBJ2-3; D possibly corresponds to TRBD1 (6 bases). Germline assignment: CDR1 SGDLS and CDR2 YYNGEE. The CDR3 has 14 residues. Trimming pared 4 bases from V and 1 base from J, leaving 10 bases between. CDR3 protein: CASSLRTGTDTQYF. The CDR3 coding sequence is TGTGCCAGCAGCCTAAGGACAGGCACAGATACGCAGTATTTT.

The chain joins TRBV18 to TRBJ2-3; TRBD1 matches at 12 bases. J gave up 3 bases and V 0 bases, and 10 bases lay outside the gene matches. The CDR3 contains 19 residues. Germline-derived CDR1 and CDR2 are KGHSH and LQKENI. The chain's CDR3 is CASSPPEGRDRGPTDTQYF. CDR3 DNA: TGTGCCAGCTCACCACCGGAAGGAAGGGACAGGGGGCCTACAGATACGCAGTATTTT.

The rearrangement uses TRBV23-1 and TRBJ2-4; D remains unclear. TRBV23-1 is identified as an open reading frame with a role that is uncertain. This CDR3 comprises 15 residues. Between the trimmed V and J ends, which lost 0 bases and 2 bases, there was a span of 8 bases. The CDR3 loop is CASSQSHSSKNIQYF. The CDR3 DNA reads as TGCGCCAGCAGTCAATCGCACAGCTCCAAAAACATTCAGTACTTC.

The CDR3 DNA reads as TGCAGTGCGAAGACTAGAAACACCATATATTTT. Its protein is CSAKTRNTIYF. The V call is TRBV20-1, the J call TRBJ1-3; D unresolved. Looked up from germline, CDR1 is DFQATT and CDR2 is SNEGSKA (reference sequence). The CDR3 consists of 11 residues. Trimming took 6 bases from V and 5 from J, leaving 8 bases between them.